Presented here are 17 T cell receptor beta chains from one specimen sequenced in a study of identical twins. TCRdb re-called the 5' RACE reads through MiXCR, storing one row per CDR3 protein. The sample consists of over 600,000 distinct CDR3 sequences, approximately 21% of them appearing once. The same specimen was also included in a second study, on T cells expressing NK-cell markers.

The sequenced sample consisted of PBMCs. The receptor set was obtained from a woman aged 18-29 years in good health.

The gene calls are TRBV9 and TRBJ1-1; 8 positions match TRBD1. This CDR3 spans 14 amino acids. Germline V gene sequence: CDR1 SGDLS, CDR2 YYNGEE. The junction had 8 bases not matched to a gene; V was cut back by 4 bases and J by 6 bases. CDR3 coding DNA: TGTGCCAGCAGCCCGGGACAGGTCGAGCCTGAAGCTTTCTTT. Encoded protein: CASSPGQVEPEAFF.

V is TRBV6-6 and J is TRBJ2-2; D uncertain. Germline loops: CDR1 MNHNY, CDR2 SVGAGI (reference sequence). CDR3 length: 12 residues. The V end lost 7 bases, the J end lost 2 bases, and 5 bases lay between the germline ends. Written as DNA, the CDR3 is TGTGCCAGCAAAGTTAACACCGGGGAGCTGTTTTTT. Its protein is CASKVNTGELFF.

The chain is built from TRBV6-5 and TRBJ2-3, with D possibly being TRBD1 or TRBD2 (5 bases each). The CDR3 has 11 residues. In germline, CDR1 is MNHEY, CDR2 SVGAGI. V was trimmed by 9 bases and J by 8 bases, leaving 12 bases between them. This CDR3 is CASTRGATQYF. The CDR3 DNA is TGTGCCAGTACCAGAGGGGCTACGCAGTATTTT.

A few counts support this clonotype. The chain combines TRBV9 with TRBJ2-5, with D tentatively TRBD2 (6 bases). The CDR3 length is 15 residues. V shed 4 bases and J shed 4 bases, with 17 bases lying between them. The V gene's germline CDR1 is SGDLS and CDR2 YYNGEE. The CDR3 spells CASSPWSDGGETQYF. The DNA for the CDR3 is TGTGCCAGCAGCCCCTGGTCGGACGGGGGAGAGACCCAGTACTTC. Full variable domain (remainder filled in from reference TRBV9 and TRBJ2-5): DSGVTQTPKHLITATGQRVTLRCSPRSGDLSVYWYQQSLDQGLQFLIQYYNGEERAKGNILERFSAQQFPDLHSELNLSSLELGDSALYFCASSPWSDGGETQYFGPGTRLLVL.

The table lists this clonotype with a few counts. CDR3 coding DNA: TGCAGTGCCGTGGGACTAGCGGGAGTTCGGACAGATACGCAGTATTTT. Translating it yields CSAVGLAGVRTDTQYF. The genes are TRBV20-1 and TRBJ2-3; TRBD2 aligns across 14 bases. V dropped 6 bases and J dropped 3; count of bases not matched to a gene: 8. The CDR3 totals 16 residues. Germline V lookup: CDR1 DFQATT, CDR2 SNEGSKA (reference sequence).

This clonotype was counted ten times or more. This chain joins TRBV5-6 and TRBJ1-2; D perhaps matches TRBD1 (5 bases). The V end was cut by 4 bases, the J end by 2 bases, with 12 bases between. This CDR3 has 14 amino acids. CDR1 SGHDT and CDR2 YYEEEE come from the germline V gene. The CDR3 DNA follows: TGTGCCAGCAGCCTGTGGTGGGGGAACTATGGCTACACCTTC. It codes for CASSLWWGNYGYTF.

The V and J genes are TRBV5-1 and TRBJ2-7; D is unresolved. The V end lost 0 bases, the J end lost 3 bases, and 10 bases lay between the germline ends. The CDR3 is made up of 14 amino acids. CDR1 is SGHRS, CDR2 YFSETQ, per germline. The CDR3 coding sequence is TGCGCCAGCAGCTTGGGGGTCAGAAACTACGAGCAGTACTTC. Translated: CASSLGVRNYEQYF. The full variable domain, its missing parts supplied by reference TRBV5-1 and TRBJ2-7, is KAGVTQTPRYLIKTRGQQVTLSCSPISGHRSVSWYQQTPGQGLQFLFEYFSETQRNKGNFPGRFSGRQFSNSRSEMNVSTLELGDSALYLCASSLGVRNYEQYFGPGTRLTVT.

In this sample, this clonotype turned up a few times. V usage is TRBV15 and J usage is TRBJ1-1; D unclear. Germline V gene data show CDR1 as LNHNV and CDR2 as YYDKDF (reference sequence). V lost 0 bases, J lost 3 bases, and 5 bases lay in between. The CDR3 loop spans 13 amino acids. The CDR3 sequence: CATSRDEDTEAFF. CDR3 nucleotides: TGTGCCACCAGCAGAGACGAGGACACTGAAGCTTTCTTT.

The CDR3 nucleotides read TGTGCCAGCAGCTCGTACGACAGGGTCACCTACGAGCAGTACTTC. Its translation: CASSSYDRVTYEQYF. This chain uses TRBV7-9 with TRBJ2-7; 7 nucleotides line up with TRBD1. Germline CDR1 SEHNR, CDR2 FQNEAQ (reference sequence). V was pared by 4 bases and J by 2 bases, with 8 bases of the junction left unmatched. The CDR3 consists of 15 residues.

V is TRBV25-1 and J is TRBJ2-1, with unresolved D. Germline-derived CDR1 and CDR2 are MGHDK and SYGVNS. This CDR3 region has 16 residues. V was cut by 1 base and J by 4 bases, with 14 bases left in between. In nucleotides, the CDR3 is TGTGCCAGCAGTGAATGGGGTCCAGCAAATTACAATGAGCAGTTCTTC. Protein product: CASSEWGPANYNEQFF.

The rearrangement joins TRBV4-3 to TRBJ2-5; TRBD2 agrees at 12 bases. This CDR3 is built from 16 residues. Trimming cost V 1 base and J 4 bases; bases outside gene matches: 4. CDR1 is LGHNA and CDR2 is YSLEER in the germline V gene. The CDR3 region has the DNA TGCGCCAGCAGCCAAGGACTAGCGGGAGAGGGAGAGACCCAGTACTTC. Protein product: CASSQGLAGEGETQYF.

The chain recombines TRBV10-3 with TRBJ2-7; the D gene is possibly TRBD1 (6 bases). This CDR3 spans 15 amino acids. The ends were cut back, 4 bases at V and 4 bases at J, with 17 bases in the middle. The V gene's germline CDR1 is ENHRY and CDR2 SYGVKD. CDR3 bases: TGTGCCATCAGTGGGGCAGGGGCCGCCCCGTACGAGCAGTACTTC. Amino acid sequence: CAISGAGAAPYEQYF.

The chain combines TRBV15 with TRBJ1-6; D remains unclear. The CDR3 length is 17 residues. The germline gives CDR1 LNHNV, CDR2 YYDKDF (reference sequence). Trimming pared 1 base from V and 0 bases from J, leaving 10 bases between. The DNA for the CDR3 is TGTGCCACCAGCAGAGTCAGTCTTAGCTCCTATAATTCACCCCTCCACTTT. It is translated as CATSRVSLSSYNSPLHF.

The rearrangement uses TRBV7-2 and TRBJ2-3; no firm D call. V gave up 6 bases and J gave up 2 bases, with 12 bases separating them. Germline V gives CDR1 SGHTA, CDR2 FQGNSA. The CDR3 runs 14 residues. CDR3 in amino acids: CASRISQATDTQYF. The CDR3 DNA reads as TGTGCCAGCAGAATAAGCCAGGCCACAGATACGCAGTATTTT.

This sequence joins TRBV29-1 and TRBJ2-3; 9 bases line up with TRBD2. Germline assignment: CDR1 SQVTM and CDR2 ANQGSEA. The V segment lost 4 bases and the J segment 2 bases; nucleotides outside the gene matches: 7. This CDR3 is 15 amino acids long. The CDR3 region is CSVVRLAGPTDTQYF. CDR3 nucleotides: TGCAGCGTTGTGCGGCTAGCGGGGCCCACAGATACGCAGTATTTT.

The genes are TRBV10-2 and TRBJ2-7, with 13 bases that match TRBD2. With V trimmed by 8 bases and J by 0 bases, 16 bases remained unmatched. CDR3 length equals 19 residues. From germline, CDR1 is WSHSY and CDR2 SAAADI. The CDR3 region is CASGEGDRGLAGHSYEQYF. The DNA of the CDR3 is TGCGCCAGCGGAGAAGGGGATAGGGGACTAGCGGGACACTCCTACGAGCAGTACTTC.

There are a few counts of this clonotype. The chain carries TRBV4-2 and TRBJ1-5; D is possibly TRBD1 (5 bases). CDR3 length: 15 amino acids. Trimming left V 1 base short and J 2 bases short, with 9 bases between. Looked up from germline, CDR1 is LGHNA and CDR2 is YNFKEQ. The CDR3 reads CASSQVTGGNQPQHF. The DNA for the CDR3 is TGTGCCAGCAGCCAAGTTACGGGGGGCAATCAGCCCCAGCATTTT.